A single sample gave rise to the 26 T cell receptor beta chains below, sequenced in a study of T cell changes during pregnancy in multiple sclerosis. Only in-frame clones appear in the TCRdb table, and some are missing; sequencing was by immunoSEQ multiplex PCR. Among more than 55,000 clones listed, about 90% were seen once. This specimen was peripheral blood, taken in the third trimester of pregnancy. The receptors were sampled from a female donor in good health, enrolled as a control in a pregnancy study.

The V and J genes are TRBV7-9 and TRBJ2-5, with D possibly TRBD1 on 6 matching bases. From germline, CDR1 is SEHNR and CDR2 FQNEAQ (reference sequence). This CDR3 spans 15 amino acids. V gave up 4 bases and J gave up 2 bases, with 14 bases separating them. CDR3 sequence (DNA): TGTGCCAGCAGCTCGGGAAACACAGGGCAAGAGACCCAGTACTTC. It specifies CASSSGNTGQETQYF.

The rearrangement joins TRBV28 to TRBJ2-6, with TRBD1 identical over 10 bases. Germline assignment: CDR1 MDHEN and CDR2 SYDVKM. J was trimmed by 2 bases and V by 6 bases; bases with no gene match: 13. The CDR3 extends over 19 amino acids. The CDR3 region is CASRSGQGNKLPGANVLTF. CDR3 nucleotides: TGTGCCAGCAGATCGGGACAGGGGAATAAACTTCCTGGGGCCAACGTCCTGACTTTC.

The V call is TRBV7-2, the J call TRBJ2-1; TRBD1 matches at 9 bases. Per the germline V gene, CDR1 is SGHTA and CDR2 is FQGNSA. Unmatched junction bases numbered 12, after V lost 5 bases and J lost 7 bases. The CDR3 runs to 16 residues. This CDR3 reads CASSGGTGNGRNEQFF. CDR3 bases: TGTGCCAGCAGCGGAGGGACAGGGAACGGTAGGAATGAGCAGTTCTTC.

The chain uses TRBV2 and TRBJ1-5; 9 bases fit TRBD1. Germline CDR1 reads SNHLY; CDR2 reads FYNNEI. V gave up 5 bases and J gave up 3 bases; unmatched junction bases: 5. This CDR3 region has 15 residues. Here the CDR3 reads CASSRTGDDNQPQHF. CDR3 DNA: TGTGCCAGCAGTCGGACAGGGGATGACAATCAGCCCCAGCATTTT.

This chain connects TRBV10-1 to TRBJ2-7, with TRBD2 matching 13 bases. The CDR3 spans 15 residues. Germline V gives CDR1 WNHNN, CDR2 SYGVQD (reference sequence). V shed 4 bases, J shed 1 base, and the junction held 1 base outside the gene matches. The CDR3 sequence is CASSGGLAGSYEQYF. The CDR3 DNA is TGCGCCAGCAGTGGGGGACTAGCGGGATCCTACGAGCAGTACTTC.

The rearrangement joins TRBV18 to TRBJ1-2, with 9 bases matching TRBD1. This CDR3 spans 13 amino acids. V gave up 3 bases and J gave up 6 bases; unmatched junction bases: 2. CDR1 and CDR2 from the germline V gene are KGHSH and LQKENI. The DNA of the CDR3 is TGTGCCAGCTCACCGGGGACAGGGAATGGCTACACCTTC. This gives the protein CASSPGTGNGYTF.

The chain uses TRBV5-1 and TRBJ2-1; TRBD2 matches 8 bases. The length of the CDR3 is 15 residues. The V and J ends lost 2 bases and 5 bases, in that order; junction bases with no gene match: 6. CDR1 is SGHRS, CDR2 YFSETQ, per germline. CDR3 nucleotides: TGCGCCAGCAGCTTCGGTCTAGCGGGCGACAATGAGCAGTTCTTC. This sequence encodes CASSFGLAGDNEQFF.

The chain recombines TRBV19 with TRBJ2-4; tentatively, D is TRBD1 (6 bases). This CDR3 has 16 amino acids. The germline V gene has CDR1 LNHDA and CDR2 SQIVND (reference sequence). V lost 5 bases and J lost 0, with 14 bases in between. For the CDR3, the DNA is TGTGCCAGTAGTTCCCAGGGACAACTAGCCAAAAACATTCAGTACTTC. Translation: CASSSQGQLAKNIQYF.

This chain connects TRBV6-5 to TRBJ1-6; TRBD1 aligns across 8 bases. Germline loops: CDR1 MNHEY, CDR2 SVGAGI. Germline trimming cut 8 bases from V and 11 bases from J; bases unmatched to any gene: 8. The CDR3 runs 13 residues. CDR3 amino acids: CASRQGSGTPLHF. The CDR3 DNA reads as TGTGCCAGCCGACAGGGGTCCGGCACACCCCTCCACTTT.

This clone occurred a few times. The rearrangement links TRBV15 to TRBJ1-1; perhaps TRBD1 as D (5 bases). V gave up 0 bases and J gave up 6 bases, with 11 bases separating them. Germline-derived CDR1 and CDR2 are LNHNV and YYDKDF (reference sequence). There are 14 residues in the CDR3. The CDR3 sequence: CATSRDIGRAEAFF. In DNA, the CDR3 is TGTGCCACCAGCAGAGATATTGGCAGGGCTGAAGCTTTCTTT.

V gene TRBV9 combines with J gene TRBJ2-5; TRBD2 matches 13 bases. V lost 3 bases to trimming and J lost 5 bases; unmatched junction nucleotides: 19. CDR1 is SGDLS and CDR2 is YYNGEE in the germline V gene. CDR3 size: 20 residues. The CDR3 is CASSGLPSRTSGRAGETQYF. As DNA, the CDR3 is TGTGCCAGCAGCGGATTGCCCTCTCGTACTAGCGGGAGGGCCGGGGAGACCCAGTACTTC. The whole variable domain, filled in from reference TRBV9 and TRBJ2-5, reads DSGVTQTPKHLITATGQRVTLRCSPRSGDLSVYWYQQSLDQGLQFLIQYYNGEERAKGNILERFSAQQFPDLHSELNLSSLELGDSALYFCASSGLPSRTSGRAGETQYFGPGTRLLVL.

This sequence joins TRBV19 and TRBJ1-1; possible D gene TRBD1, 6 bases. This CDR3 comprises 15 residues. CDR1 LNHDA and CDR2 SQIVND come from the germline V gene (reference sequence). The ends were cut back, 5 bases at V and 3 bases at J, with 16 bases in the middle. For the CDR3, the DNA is TGTGCCAGTAGTCCTCGAGGGGGGGCGTACACTGAAGCTTTCTTT. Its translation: CASSPRGGAYTEAFF.

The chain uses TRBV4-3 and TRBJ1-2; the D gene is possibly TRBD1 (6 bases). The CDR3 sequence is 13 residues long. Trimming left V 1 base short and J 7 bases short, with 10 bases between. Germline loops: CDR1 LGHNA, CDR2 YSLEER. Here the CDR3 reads CASSQGRGGGYTF. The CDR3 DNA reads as TGCGCCAGCAGCCAAGGGAGGGGGGGTGGCTACACCTTC.

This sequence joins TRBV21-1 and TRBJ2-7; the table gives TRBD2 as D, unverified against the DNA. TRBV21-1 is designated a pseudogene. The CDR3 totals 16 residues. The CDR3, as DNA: TGTGTCTTCAGCGGGACTAAGCGGGGGCCTTCCTACGAGCAGTACTTC. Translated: CVFSGTKRGPSYEQYF.

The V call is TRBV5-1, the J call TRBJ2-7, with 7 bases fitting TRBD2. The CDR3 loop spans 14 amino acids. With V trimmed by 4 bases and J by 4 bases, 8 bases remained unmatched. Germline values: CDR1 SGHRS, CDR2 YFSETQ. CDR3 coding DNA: TGCGCCAGCAGCCCATCCGGGGGGATGTACGAGCAGTACTTC. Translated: CASSPSGGMYEQYF. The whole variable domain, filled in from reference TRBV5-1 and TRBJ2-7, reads KAGVTQTPRYLIKTRGQQVTLSCSPISGHRSVSWYQQTPGQGLQFLFEYFSETQRNKGNFPGRFSGRQFSNSRSEMNVSTLELGDSALYLCASSPSGGMYEQYFGPGTRLTVT.

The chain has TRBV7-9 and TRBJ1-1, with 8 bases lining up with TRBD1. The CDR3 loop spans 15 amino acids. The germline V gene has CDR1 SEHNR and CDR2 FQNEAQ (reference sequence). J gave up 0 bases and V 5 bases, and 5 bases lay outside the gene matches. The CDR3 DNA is TGTGCCAGCAGCCCCGCAGGGGGCCTGAACACTGAAGCTTTCTTT. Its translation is CASSPAGGLNTEAFF.

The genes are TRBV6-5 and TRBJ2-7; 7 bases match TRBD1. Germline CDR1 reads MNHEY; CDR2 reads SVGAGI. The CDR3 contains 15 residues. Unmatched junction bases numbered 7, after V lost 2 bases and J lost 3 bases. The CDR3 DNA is TGTGCCAGCAGTTACAAGGCAGGGGGATTCTACGAGCAGTACTTC. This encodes CASSYKAGGFYEQYF.

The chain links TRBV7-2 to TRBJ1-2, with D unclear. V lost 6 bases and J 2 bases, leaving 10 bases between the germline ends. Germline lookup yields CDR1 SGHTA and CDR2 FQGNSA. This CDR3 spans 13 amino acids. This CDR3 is CASRDLGNYGYTF. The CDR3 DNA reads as TGTGCCAGCAGGGATCTCGGGAACTATGGCTACACCTTC.

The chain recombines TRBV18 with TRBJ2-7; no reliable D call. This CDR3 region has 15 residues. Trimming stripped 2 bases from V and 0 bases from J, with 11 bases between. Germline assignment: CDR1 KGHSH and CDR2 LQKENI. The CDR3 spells CASSPYGDSSYEQYF. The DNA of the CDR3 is TGTGCCAGCTCACCATACGGAGATAGCTCCTACGAGCAGTACTTC.

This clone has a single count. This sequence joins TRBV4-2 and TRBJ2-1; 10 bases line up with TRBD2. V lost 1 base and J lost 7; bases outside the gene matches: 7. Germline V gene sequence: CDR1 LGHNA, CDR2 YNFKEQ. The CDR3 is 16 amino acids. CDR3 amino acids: CASSQGIAGGRNEQFF. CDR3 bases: TGTGCCAGCAGCCAAGGTATAGCGGGAGGACGTAATGAGCAGTTCTTC.

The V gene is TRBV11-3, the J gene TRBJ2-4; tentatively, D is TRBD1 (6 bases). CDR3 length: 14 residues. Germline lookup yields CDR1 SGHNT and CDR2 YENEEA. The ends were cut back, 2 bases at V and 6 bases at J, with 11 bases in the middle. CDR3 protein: CASSLRQGRNIQYF. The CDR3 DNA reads TGTGCCAGCAGCTTAAGGCAGGGGAGAAACATTCAGTACTTC.

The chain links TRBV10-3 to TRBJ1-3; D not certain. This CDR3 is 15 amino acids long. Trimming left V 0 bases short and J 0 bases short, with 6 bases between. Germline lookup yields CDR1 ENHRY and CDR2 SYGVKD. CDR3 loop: CAISESGSSGNTIYF. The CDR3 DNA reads TGTGCCATCAGTGAGTCGGGGAGCTCTGGAAACACCATATATTTT.

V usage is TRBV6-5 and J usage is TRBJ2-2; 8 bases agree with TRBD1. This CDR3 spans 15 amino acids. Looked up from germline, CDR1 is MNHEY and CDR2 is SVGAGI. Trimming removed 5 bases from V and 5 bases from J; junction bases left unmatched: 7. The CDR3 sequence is CASSTRTGRTGELFF. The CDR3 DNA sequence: TGTGCCAGCAGTACACGGACAGGGAGGACCGGGGAGCTGTTTTTT.

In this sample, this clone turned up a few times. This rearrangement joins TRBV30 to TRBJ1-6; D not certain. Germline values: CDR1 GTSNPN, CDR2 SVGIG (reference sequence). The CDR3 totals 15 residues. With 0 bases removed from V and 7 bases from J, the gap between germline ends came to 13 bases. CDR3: CAWSVGGDGNSPLHF. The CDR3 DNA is TGTGCCTGGAGTGTAGGAGGAGACGGAAATTCACCCCTCCACTTT.

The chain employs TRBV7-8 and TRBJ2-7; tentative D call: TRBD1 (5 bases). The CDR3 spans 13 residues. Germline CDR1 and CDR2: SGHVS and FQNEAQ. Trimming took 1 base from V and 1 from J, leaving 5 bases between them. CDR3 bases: TGTGCCAGCAGCTTAGACAGGTCCTACGAGCAGTACTTC. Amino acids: CASSLDRSYEQYF.

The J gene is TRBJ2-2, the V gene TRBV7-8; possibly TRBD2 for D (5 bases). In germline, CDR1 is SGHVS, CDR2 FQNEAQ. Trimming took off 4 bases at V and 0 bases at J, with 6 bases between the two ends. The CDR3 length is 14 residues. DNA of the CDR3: TGTGCCAGCAGCTCACTAGCGAACACCGGGGAGCTGTTTTTT. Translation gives CASSSLANTGELFF.